The clone carrying this T cell receptor beta chain has a count of ten or more. These data belong to a study of T cells in Graves' hyperthyroidism and ophthalmopathy. The TCR beta CDR3 regions underwent amplification using RNA transcripts as the source. RT-PCR in the first round (using the HTBI primer set) targeted the TCR CDR3. TCRdb recomputed calls from the multiplex PCR reads with MiXCR, one row per CDR3 protein. The sample holds about 740,000 distinct CDR3 sequences, approximately 14% seen once. Criteria for exclusion of patients were uncontrolled infection, other autoimmune disease, pregnancy or lactation. J was trimmed by 6 bases and V by 4 bases; bases with no gene match: 5. The length of the CDR3 is 14 residues. Germline CDR1 and CDR2: LGHDT and YNNKEL (reference sequence).

Specimen: blood. V usage is TRBV3-1 and J usage is TRBJ1-1; 10 positions match TRBD1. The sequence came from a woman between 18 and 29 years old with Graves' hyperthyroidism. This chain's CDR3 is CASSPGTGEAEAFF. CDR3 DNA sequence: TGTGCCAGCAGCCCCGGGACAGGGGAAGCTGAAGCTTTCTTT.